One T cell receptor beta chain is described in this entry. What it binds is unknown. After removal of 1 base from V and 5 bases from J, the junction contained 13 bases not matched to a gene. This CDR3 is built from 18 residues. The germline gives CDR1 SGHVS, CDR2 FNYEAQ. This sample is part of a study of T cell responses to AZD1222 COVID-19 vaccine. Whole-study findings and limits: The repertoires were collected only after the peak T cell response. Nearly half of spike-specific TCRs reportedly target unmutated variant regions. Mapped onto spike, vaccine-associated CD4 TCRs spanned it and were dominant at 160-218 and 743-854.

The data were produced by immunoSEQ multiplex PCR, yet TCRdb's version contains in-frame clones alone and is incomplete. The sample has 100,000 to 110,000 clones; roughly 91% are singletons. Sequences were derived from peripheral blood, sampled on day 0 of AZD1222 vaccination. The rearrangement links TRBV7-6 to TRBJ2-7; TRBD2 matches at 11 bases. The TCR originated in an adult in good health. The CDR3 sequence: CASSLGSHGASGRHEQYF. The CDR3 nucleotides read TGTGCCAGCAGCTTAGGGAGTCACGGGGCTAGCGGGAGGCACGAGCAGTACTTC. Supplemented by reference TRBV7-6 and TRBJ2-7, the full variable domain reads GAGVSQSPRYKVTKRGQDVALRCDPISGHVSLYWYRQALGQGPEFLTYFNYEAQQDKSGLPNDRFSAERPEGSISTLTIQRTEQRDSAMYRCASSLGSHGASGRHEQYFGPGTRLTVT.